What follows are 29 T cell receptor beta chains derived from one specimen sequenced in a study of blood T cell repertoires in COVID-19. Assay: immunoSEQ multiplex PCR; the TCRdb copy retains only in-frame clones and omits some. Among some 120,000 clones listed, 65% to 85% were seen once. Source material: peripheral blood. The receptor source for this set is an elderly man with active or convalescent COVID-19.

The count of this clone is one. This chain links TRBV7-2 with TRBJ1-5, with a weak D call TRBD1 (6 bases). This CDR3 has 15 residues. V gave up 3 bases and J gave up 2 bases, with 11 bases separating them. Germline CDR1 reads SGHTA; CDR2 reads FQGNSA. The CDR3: CASSFATGRNQPQHF. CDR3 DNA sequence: TGTGCCAGCAGCTTCGCAACAGGGCGCAATCAGCCCCAGCATTTT.

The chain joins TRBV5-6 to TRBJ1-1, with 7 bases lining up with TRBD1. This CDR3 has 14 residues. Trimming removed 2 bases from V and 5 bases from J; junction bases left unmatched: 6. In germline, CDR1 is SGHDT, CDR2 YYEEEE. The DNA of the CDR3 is TGTGCCAGCAGCTTAAACAGGGGTCAAACTGAAGCTTTCTTT. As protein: CASSLNRGQTEAFF. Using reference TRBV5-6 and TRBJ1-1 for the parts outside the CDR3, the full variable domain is DAGVTQSPTHLIKTRGQQVTLRCSPKSGHDTVSWYQQALGQGPQFIFQYYEEEERQRGNFPDRFSGHQFPNYSSELNVNALLLGDSALYLCASSLNRGQTEAFFGQGTRLTVV.

DNA for the CDR3: TGTGCCAGCAGCTTAGGAATCGGTGAGGAGACCCAGTACTTC. Protein sequence: CASSLGIGEETQYF. The J gene is TRBJ2-5, the V gene TRBV7-8; D is ambiguous. V lost 1 base, J lost 5 bases, and 11 bases lay in between. CDR3 length: 14 amino acids. Germline-derived CDR1 and CDR2 are SGHVS and FQNEAQ.

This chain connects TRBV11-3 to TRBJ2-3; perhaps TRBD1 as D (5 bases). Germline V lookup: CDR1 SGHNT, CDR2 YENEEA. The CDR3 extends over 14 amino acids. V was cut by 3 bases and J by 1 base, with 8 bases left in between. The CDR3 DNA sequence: TGTGCCAGCAGCTTCGGACACCGCACAGATACGCAGTATTTT. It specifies CASSFGHRTDTQYF.

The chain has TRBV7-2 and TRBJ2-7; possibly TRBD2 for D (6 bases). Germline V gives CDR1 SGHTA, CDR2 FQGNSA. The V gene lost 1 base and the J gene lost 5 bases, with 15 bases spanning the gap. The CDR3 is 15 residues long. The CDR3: CASSLGAGTGDEQYF. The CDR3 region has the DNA TGTGCCAGCAGCTTAGGAGCCGGGACTGGCGACGAGCAGTACTTC.

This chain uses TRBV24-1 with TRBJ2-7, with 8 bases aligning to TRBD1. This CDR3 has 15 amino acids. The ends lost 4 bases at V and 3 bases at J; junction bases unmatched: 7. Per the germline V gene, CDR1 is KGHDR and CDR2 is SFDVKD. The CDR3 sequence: CATSEVTGGIYEQYF. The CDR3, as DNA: TGTGCCACCAGTGAAGTTACAGGGGGAATCTACGAGCAGTACTTC.

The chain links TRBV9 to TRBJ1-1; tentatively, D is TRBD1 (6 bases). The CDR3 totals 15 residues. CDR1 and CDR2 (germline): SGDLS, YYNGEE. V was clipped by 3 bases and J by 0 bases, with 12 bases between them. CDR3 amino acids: CASSAADSLNTEAFF. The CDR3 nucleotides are TGTGCCAGCAGCGCCGCGGACAGCCTGAACACTGAAGCTTTCTTT.

CDR3 residues: CASTSWNTEAFF. For the CDR3, the DNA is TGTGCCAGCACCTCCTGGAACACTGAAGCTTTCTTT. This sequence joins TRBV12-3 or TRBV12-4 and TRBJ1-1, with D unclear. Trimming removed 7 bases at V and 1 base at J, with 7 bases between. The CDR3 consists of 12 residues.

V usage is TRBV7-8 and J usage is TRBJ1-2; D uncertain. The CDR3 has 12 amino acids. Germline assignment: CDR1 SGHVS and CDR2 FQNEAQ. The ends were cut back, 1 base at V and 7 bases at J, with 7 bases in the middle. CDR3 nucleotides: TGTGCCAGCAGCTTAGACAGAACTGGCTACACCTTC. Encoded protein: CASSLDRTGYTF.

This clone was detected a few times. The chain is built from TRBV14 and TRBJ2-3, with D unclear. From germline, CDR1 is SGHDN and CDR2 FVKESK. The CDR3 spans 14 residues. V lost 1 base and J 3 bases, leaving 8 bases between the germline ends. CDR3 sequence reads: CASSQVTGTDTQYF. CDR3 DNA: TGTGCCAGCAGCCAAGTCACGGGTACAGATACGCAGTATTTT.

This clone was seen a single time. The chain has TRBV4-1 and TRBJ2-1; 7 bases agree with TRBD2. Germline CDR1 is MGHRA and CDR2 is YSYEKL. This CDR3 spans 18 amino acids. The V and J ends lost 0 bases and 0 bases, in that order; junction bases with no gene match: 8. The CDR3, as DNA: TGCGCCAGCAGCCAAGAATTTGGAGCGGGGAGCTCCTACAATGAGCAGTTCTTC. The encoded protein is CASSQEFGAGSSYNEQFF.

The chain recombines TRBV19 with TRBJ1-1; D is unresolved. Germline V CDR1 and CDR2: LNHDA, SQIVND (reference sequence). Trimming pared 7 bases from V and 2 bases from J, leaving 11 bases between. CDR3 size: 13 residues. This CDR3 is CASTGSINTEAFF. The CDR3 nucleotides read TGTGCCAGTACTGGGAGTATAAACACTGAAGCTTTCTTT.

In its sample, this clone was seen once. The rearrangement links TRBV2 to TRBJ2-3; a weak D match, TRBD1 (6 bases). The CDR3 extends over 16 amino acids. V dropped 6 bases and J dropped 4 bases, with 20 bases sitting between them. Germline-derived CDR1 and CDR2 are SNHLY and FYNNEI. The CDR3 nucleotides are TGTGCCAGCAGCTATACAGGGTTGGGGGCGGCAGATACGCAGTATTTT. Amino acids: CASSYTGLGAADTQYF.

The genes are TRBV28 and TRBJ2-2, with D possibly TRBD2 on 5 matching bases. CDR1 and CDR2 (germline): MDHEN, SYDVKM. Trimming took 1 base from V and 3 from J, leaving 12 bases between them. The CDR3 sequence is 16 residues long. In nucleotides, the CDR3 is TGTGCCAGCAGTTTATTAGTAGAGGGATACACCGGGGAGCTGTTTTTT. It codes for CASSLLVEGYTGELFF.

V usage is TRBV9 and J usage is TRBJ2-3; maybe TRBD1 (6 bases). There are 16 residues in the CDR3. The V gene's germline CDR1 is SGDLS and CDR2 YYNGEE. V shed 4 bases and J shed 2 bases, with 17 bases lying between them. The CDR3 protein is CASSSTPGTITDTQYF. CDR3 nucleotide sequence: TGTGCCAGCAGCTCAACACCCGGGACAATCACAGATACGCAGTATTTT.

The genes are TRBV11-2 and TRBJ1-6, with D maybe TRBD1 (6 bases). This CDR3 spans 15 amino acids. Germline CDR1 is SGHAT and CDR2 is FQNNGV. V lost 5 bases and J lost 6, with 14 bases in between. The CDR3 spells CASSESWGLNSPLHF. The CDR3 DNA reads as TGTGCCAGCAGCGAGTCGTGGGGGCTTAATTCACCCCTCCACTTT.

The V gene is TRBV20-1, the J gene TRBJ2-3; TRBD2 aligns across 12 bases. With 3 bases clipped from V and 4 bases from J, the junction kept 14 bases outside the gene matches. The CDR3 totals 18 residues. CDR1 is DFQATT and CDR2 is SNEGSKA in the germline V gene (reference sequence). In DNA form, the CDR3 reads TGCAGTGCTAGTTGGCTAGCGGGGGGGCCCGGTGAAGCAGATACGCAGTATTTT. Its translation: CSASWLAGGPGEADTQYF.

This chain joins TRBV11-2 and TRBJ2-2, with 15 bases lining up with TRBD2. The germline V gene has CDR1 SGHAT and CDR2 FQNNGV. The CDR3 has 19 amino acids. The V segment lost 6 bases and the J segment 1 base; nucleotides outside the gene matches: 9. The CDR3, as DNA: TGTGCCAGCAGTCATCCGGGACTAGCGGGGGGAATGAACACCGGGGAGCTGTTTTTT. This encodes CASSHPGLAGGMNTGELFF.

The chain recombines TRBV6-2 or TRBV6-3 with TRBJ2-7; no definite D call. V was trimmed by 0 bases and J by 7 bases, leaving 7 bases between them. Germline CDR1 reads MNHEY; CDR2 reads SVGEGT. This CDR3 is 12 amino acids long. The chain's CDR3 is CASSYSAQEQYF. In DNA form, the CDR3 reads TGTGCCAGCAGTTACTCGGCTCAGGAGCAGTACTTC.

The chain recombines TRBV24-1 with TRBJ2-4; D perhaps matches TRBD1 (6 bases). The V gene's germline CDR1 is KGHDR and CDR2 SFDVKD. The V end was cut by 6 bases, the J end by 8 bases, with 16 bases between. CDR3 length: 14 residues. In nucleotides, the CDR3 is TGTGCCACCAGTAATCCGATGGCAGGGGACATTCAGTACTTC. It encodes CATSNPMAGDIQYF.

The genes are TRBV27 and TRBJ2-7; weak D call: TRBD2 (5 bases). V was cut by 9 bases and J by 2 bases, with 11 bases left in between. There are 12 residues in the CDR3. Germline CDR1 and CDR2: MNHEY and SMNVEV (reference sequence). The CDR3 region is CASSGETYEQYF. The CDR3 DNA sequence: TGTGCCAGTTCCGGGGAGACCTACGAGCAGTACTTC.

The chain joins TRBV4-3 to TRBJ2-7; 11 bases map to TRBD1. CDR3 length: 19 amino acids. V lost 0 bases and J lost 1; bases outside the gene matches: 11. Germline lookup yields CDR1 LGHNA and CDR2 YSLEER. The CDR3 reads CASSQEYSFGTGGSYEQYF. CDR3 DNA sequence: TGCGCCAGCAGCCAAGAGTATTCCTTCGGGACAGGGGGGTCCTACGAGCAGTACTTC.

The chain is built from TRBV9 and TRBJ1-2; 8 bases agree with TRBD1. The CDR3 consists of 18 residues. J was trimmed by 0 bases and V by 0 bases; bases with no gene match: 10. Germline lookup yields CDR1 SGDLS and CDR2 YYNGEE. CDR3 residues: CASSVEGAGGPANYGYTF. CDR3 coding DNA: TGTGCCAGCAGCGTAGAGGGGGCAGGGGGCCCAGCTAACTATGGCTACACCTTC.

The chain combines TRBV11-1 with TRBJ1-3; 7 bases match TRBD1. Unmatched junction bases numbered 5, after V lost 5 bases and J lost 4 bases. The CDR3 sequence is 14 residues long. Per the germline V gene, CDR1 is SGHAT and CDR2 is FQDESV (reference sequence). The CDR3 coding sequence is TGTGCCAGCAGCGCAGGGACAGAAGGAAACACCATATATTTT. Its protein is CASSAGTEGNTIYF.

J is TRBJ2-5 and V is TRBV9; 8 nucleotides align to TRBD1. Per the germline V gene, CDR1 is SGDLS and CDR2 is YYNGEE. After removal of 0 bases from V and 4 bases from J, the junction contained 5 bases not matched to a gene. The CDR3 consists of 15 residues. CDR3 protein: CASSVEGQGAETQYF. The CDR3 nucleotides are TGTGCCAGCAGCGTAGAAGGACAGGGTGCAGAGACCCAGTACTTC.

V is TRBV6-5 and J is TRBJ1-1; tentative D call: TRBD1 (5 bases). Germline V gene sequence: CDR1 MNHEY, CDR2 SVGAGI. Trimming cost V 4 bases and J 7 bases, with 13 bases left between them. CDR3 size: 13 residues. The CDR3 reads CASSSGGAREAFF. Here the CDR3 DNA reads TGTGCCAGCAGTTCCGGCGGGGCGCGTGAAGCTTTCTTT.

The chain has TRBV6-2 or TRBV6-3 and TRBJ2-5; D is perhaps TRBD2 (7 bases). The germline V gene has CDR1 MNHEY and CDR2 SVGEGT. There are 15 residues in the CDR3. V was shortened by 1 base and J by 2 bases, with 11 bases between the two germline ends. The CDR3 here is CASSYWAGAQETQYF. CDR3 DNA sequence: TGTGCCAGCAGTTACTGGGCGGGGGCGCAAGAGACCCAGTACTTC.

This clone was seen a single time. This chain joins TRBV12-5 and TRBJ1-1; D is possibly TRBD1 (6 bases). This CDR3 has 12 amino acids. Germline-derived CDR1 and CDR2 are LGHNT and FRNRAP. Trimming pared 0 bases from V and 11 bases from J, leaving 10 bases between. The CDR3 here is CASGLVKRGAFF. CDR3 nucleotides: TGTGCTAGTGGTTTGGTAAAAAGGGGGGCTTTCTTT.

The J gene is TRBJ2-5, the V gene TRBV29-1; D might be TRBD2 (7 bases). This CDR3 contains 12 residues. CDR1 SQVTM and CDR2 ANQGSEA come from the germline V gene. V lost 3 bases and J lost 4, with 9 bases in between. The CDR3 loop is CSVDGGLETQYF. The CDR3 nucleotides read TGCAGCGTTGACGGGGGGCTAGAGACCCAGTACTTC.